The present entry profiles one T cell receptor (beta chain) with its context. This clone turned up a few times. Its specific antigen is unknown. One base away there is no much larger clone; base qualities are not given. The immunoSEQ Assay, a bias-controlled multiplex PCR, was used to amplify TCRbeta CDR3 regions from genomic DNA. Turning to the authors' computational methods: The number of nucleated cells in each sample was estimated from the amplification of reference gene primers within the assay. To quantify the absolute abundance of each unique TCRbeta CDR3 rearrangement, sequence reads were collapsed and filtered. For each sample, productive Simpson clonality was calculated as the square root of Simpson's diversity index across productive rearrangements. Here the immuneACCESS table is served through TCRdb, limited to in-frame sequences with V and J called. Missing clones are a known gap in these copies; in checked studies unresolved V genes cover under half, and the rest lacks a known reason. V, J and clone size are taken as reported in that table, and D and trimming were inferred from the DNA itself. This sample comprises 100,000 to 150,000 clones, approximately 84% of them detected only once. Roughly 17% of the sample comes from the top ten.

The data were taken from a study of blood T cell repertoires in COVID-19 (dated by TCRdb to about 2020). With respect to the entire study: The collaborator samples originated in the United States, Italy and Spain and spanned the acute and convalescent phases of COVID-19. The samples were drawn from the first 160 participants of the ongoing ImmuneRACE study and from about 1,200 subjects provided by 6 global collaborators. Subjects who had been exposed to COVID-19, were actively infected with it, or had recovered from it provided the deeply sampled blood TCRbeta repertoires that made up the dataset. The prospective study material was composed of cDNA or gDNA derived from T cells, B-cell-depleted T cells, or PBMCs. Where available, HLA class I and class II types were obtained from metadata supplied by the sample provider rather than from assay-based typing. Nearly every sample came with metadata listing a de-identified subject ID, COVID-19 status, age in years and sex. The repertoires were released in a freely available public database intended as a resource for research on the immune response to SARS-CoV-2. Points the paper makes about the study in general: Clinical and demographic metadata were provided uncurated, with the amount varying by source and participant.

The CDR1 and CDR2 encoded by the germline V gene (reference sequence) are SEHNR and FQNEAQ. Germline trimming: 4 bases from V, 5 bases from J; junction bases outside gene matches: 10. The CDR3 starts with the cysteine, ends with the phenylalanine, and has 15 residues. Only CDR3 DNA is held: 45 bases, read in frame from base 1. Whole blood was collected in K2EDTA tubes by collaborating institutions according to the institutions' own protocols. For TCRbeta analysis, collaborators shipped samples as frozen whole blood, isolated PBMCs, or DNA extracted from either of those sample types. The receptor comes from an elderly woman with acute or convalescent COVID-19. Rearrangement joined TRBV7-9 to TRBJ2-7, and 8 junctional nucleotides match TRBD1. Sequenced input: peripheral blood. CDR3 protein: CASSSGQGGMHEQYF. The nucleotide sequence reads TGTGCCAGCAGCTCAGGACAGGGAGGAATGCACGAGCAGTACTTC.